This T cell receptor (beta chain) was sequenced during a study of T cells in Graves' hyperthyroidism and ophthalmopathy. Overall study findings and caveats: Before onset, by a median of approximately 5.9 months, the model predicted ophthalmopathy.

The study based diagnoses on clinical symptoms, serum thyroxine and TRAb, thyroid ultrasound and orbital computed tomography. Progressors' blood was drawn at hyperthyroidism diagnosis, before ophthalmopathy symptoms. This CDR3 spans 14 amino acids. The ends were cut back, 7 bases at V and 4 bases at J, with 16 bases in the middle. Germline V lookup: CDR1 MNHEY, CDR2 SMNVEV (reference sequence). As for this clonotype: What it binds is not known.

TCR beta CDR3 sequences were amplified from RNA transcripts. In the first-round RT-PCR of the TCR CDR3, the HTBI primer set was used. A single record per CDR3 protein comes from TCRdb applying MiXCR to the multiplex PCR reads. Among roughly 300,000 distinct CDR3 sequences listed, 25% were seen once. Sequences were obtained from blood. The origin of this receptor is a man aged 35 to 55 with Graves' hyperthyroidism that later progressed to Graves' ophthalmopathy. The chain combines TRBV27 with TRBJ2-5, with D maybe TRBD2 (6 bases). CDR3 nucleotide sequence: TGTGCCAGCACCGACTTGGGGGGTCGAGAGACCCAGTACTTC. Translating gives CASTDLGGRETQYF.